This entry lists 20 T cell receptor beta chains sequenced from one sample in a study of blood T cell repertoires in COVID-19. Repertoires were generated with immunoSEQ multiplex PCR, while TCRdb's copy carries only in-frame clones and drops some. Among fewer than 130,000 clones, 80% to 90% were seen once, and the ten largest hold roughly 30%. The specimen sequenced was peripheral blood. The receptors originated from a woman of 80 years or more with acute or convalescent COVID-19.

This chain connects TRBV7-6 to TRBJ2-7, with TRBD1 identical over 9 bases. V lost 5 bases, J lost 3 bases, and 5 bases stayed unmatched. The germline V gene encodes CDR1 SGHVS and CDR2 FNYEAQ. This CDR3 region has 14 residues. CDR3 bases: TGTGCCAGCAGCCCCCGGGACAGGGTCTACGAGCAGTACTTC. Translation: CASSPRDRVYEQYF.

The chain employs TRBV18 and TRBJ1-2, with D perhaps matching TRBD1 (6 bases). V was trimmed by 2 bases and J by 0 bases, leaving 10 bases between them. Germline lookup yields CDR1 KGHSH and CDR2 LQKENI. This CDR3 comprises 15 residues. The CDR3 is CASSPSQGPNYGYTF. Written as DNA, the CDR3 is TGTGCCAGCTCACCAAGCCAGGGGCCTAACTATGGCTACACCTTC.

This clone appeared a single time. The chain uses TRBV25-1 and TRBJ1-6, with TRBD1 matching 7 bases. The J segment lost 8 bases and the V segment lost 3 bases, leaving 10 bases of the junction unmatched. Germline lookup yields CDR1 MGHDK and CDR2 SYGVNS. The CDR3 extends over 16 amino acids. The CDR3 region is CASSDNRRGQHSPLHF. CDR3 sequence (DNA): TGTGCCAGCAGTGATAATAGAAGGGGGCAACATTCACCCCTCCACTTT.

The chain has TRBV27 and TRBJ2-1, with D tentatively TRBD1 (6 bases). The V gene's germline CDR1 is MNHEY and CDR2 SMNVEV (reference sequence). This CDR3 is 15 amino acids long. V shed 5 bases and J shed 4 bases, with 15 bases lying between them. In DNA, the CDR3 is TGTGCCAGCAGTAGGACAGCCCCGGCTTACAATGAGCAGTTCTTC. This sequence encodes CASSRTAPAYNEQFF.

Regarding this clone: Other DNA sequences in this specimen translate into the identical CDR3. This chain connects TRBV4-3 to TRBJ2-1, with 9 bases matching TRBD1. The trim removed 1 base at V and 4 bases at J, leaving 2 bases unmatched. The CDR3 is 15 residues long. The germline V gene has CDR1 LGHNA and CDR2 YSLEER. CDR3 in amino acids: CASSQGGTGYNEQFF. CDR3 nucleotide sequence: TGCGCCAGCAGCCAAGGGGGGACAGGGTACAATGAGCAGTTCTTC.

The V call is TRBV6-5, the J call TRBJ1-1; D call uncertain. The CDR3 runs 12 residues. Germline-derived CDR1 and CDR2 are MNHEY and SVGAGI. The germline V and J ends were trimmed by 2 bases and 3 bases, with 4 bases remaining between them. The DNA of the CDR3 is TGTGCCAGCAGTTACCGGGACACTGAAGCTTTCTTT. This codes for CASSYRDTEAFF.

The chain has TRBV7-8 and TRBJ1-4, with D possibly matching TRBD1 (5 bases). The ends were cut back, 5 bases at V and 5 bases at J, with 12 bases in the middle. This CDR3 is 14 amino acids long. Germline lookup yields CDR1 SGHVS and CDR2 FQNEAQ. CDR3 nucleotide sequence: TGTGCCAGCAGCCGCGGGGGGGGAAATGAAAAACTGTTTTTT. This sequence encodes CASSRGGGNEKLFF.

CDR3 sequence: CASSSTGSGETQYF. As DNA, the CDR3 is TGTGCCAGCAGCTCCACAGGGTCGGGGGAGACCCAGTACTTC. The V call is TRBV5-4, the J call TRBJ2-5; D possibly corresponds to TRBD1 (6 bases). In germline, CDR1 is SGHNT, CDR2 YYREEE (reference sequence). With 3 bases removed from V and 5 bases from J, the gap between germline ends came to 14 bases. This CDR3 region has 14 residues.

The chain couples TRBV5-5 to TRBJ2-2; 7 nucleotides match TRBD1. The V gene end was trimmed by 1 base and the J gene end by 0 bases; junction bases not matched to a gene: 9. The CDR3 spans 18 residues. Germline lookup yields CDR1 SGHKS and CDR2 YYEKEE (reference sequence). CDR3 in DNA: TGTGCCAGCAGCTTGAAAGTCTTACAGGGGCCGAACACCGGGGAGCTGTTTTTT. Its translation is CASSLKVLQGPNTGELFF.

The chain joins TRBV5-6 to TRBJ2-5, with a possible D match to TRBD2 (6 bases). V lost 5 bases and J 5 bases, leaving 22 bases between the germline ends. Germline V gene sequence: CDR1 SGHDT, CDR2 YYEEEE. This CDR3 is built from 16 residues. Here the CDR3 DNA reads TGTGCCAGCAGAAAGGGACTCCCCGGGGGTTGGGAGACCCAGTACTTC. This translates into CASRKGLPGGWETQYF.

The chain uses TRBV6-5 and TRBJ1-1, with 10 bases lining up with TRBD1. The CDR3 runs to 12 residues. J gave up 10 bases and V 7 bases, and 6 bases lay outside the gene matches. Germline CDR1 and CDR2: MNHEY and SVGAGI. Here the CDR3 DNA reads TGTGCCAGCAACGACAGGGGGCTTGTAGCTTTCTTT. Protein sequence: CASNDRGLVAFF.

V usage is TRBV18 and J usage is TRBJ1-1; D is perhaps TRBD1 (5 bases). This CDR3 is 17 amino acids long. Trimming took off 0 bases at V and 1 base at J, with 15 bases between the two ends. CDR1 KGHSH and CDR2 LQKENI come from the germline V gene. As DNA, the CDR3 is TGTGCCAGCTCACCACCGATCGGTAAGCAGGGGAACACTGAAGCTTTCTTT. Protein: CASSPPIGKQGNTEAFF.

This rearrangement joins TRBV4-3 to TRBJ1-3; 7 nucleotides agree with TRBD1. Germline V gene lookup returns CDR1 LGHNA and CDR2 YSLEER. The junction had 9 bases not matched to a gene; V was cut back by 4 bases and J by 6 bases. CDR3 length: 15 amino acids. The CDR3 loop is CASSRGGQAANTIYF. The CDR3 DNA reads as TGCGCCAGCAGCCGGGGCGGACAGGCTGCAAACACCATATATTTT.

The chain has TRBV6-4 and TRBJ2-1; TRBD2 is a possible D gene (7 bases). The CDR3 is 15 residues long. Per the germline V gene, CDR1 is MRHNA and CDR2 is SNTAGT. Trimming took 7 bases from V and 10 from J, leaving 23 bases between them. CDR3 coding DNA: TGTGCCAGCACCACCCGGTGGGCGGGGGCTACCGAGCAGTTCTTC. It codes for CASTTRWAGATEQFF.

This chain's CDR3 is CASGTGLNQPQHF. CDR3 coding DNA: TGTGCCAGCGGGACGGGACTGAATCAGCCCCAGCATTTT. The V and J genes are TRBV28 and TRBJ1-5; the D gene is possibly TRBD1 (5 bases). The V gene lost 8 bases and the J gene lost 4 bases, with 12 bases spanning the gap. Germline CDR1 MDHEN, CDR2 SYDVKM. The CDR3 consists of 13 residues.

The rearrangement uses TRBV6-6 and TRBJ1-5, with D possibly being TRBD1 (5 bases). The CDR3 is 14 residues long. Germline lookup yields CDR1 MNHNY and CDR2 SVGAGI (reference sequence). The V end was cut by 7 bases, the J end by 7 bases, with 17 bases between. CDR3 loop: CASNHDTSGQPQHF. CDR3 nucleotides: TGTGCCAGCAACCACGACACGTCAGGGCAGCCCCAGCATTTT.

This sequence joins TRBV10-2 and TRBJ2-7; 9 positions match TRBD1. V dropped 8 bases and J dropped 1; count of bases not matched to a gene: 6. The CDR3 contains 14 residues. Germline CDR1 WSHSY, CDR2 SAAADI. In DNA, the CDR3 is TGCGCCAGCCAAGGGGACAGGGCGTCCTACGAGCAGTACTTC. It translates to CASQGDRASYEQYF.

This clone has just a few counts. Different DNA sequences within this sample yield the same CDR3. The V and J genes are TRBV6-5 and TRBJ2-5; TRBD1 is a possible D gene (6 bases). V shed 6 bases and J shed 2 bases, with 13 bases lying between them. The CDR3 spans 14 residues. Germline V gives CDR1 MNHEY, CDR2 SVGAGI. The CDR3 bases are TGTGCCAGCAGGCGCACAGGGCTTCAAGAGACCCAGTACTTC. Its protein product is CASRRTGLQETQYF.

This chain joins TRBV5-6 and TRBJ2-5; the D gene is possibly TRBD1 (6 bases). The CDR3 spans 15 residues. The V end was cut by 1 base, the J end by 2 bases, with 12 bases between. Germline-derived CDR1 and CDR2 are SGHDT and YYEEEE. In nucleotides, the CDR3 is TGTGCCAGCAGCTTGTACAGGGTAGAGCAAGAGACCCAGTACTTC. Encoded protein: CASSLYRVEQETQYF. Drawing the rest from reference TRBV5-6 and TRBJ2-5, the complete variable domain is DAGVTQSPTHLIKTRGQQVTLRCSPKSGHDTVSWYQQALGQGPQFIFQYYEEEERQRGNFPDRFSGHQFPNYSSELNVNALLLGDSALYLCASSLYRVEQETQYFGPGTRLLVL.

The V gene is TRBV7-9, the J gene TRBJ1-1; D gene uncertain. Trimming cost V 2 bases and J 1 base, with 11 bases left between them. The CDR3 totals 15 residues. The V gene's germline CDR1 is SEHNR and CDR2 FQNEAQ (reference sequence). CDR3 DNA sequence: TGTGCCAGCAGCTTAACCCCAGCGAAGAACACTGAAGCTTTCTTT. It is translated as CASSLTPAKNTEAFF.